The T cell receptor beta chain described here comes from a study of Graves' ophthalmopathy and Graves' hyperthyroidism. Whole-study context: Upon initial diagnosis and before any treatment, peripheral blood was collected. Study findings and constraints: Ophthalmopathy versus stable hyperthyroidism: 13-signature model gave 87.88% sensitivity, 75% to 82% specificity. Most thyroid-expanded clonotypes exceeding 0.001 frequency were also found in blood.

For repertoire sequencing, the TCR beta CDR3 regions were amplified from RNA transcripts. HTBI primers were employed in first-round RT-PCR, then a second-round multiplex PCR followed. TCRdb re-called the multiplex PCR reads with MiXCR, one entry per CDR3 protein. The sample lists under 800,000 distinct CDR3 sequences, about 20% occurring once. This clonotype was seen a single time. The antigen remains undetermined. Trimming pared 5 bases from V and 1 base from J, leaving 14 bases between. The CDR3 is 15 amino acids. Germline V lookup: CDR1 SGHAT, CDR2 FQNNGV. Additional autoimmune diseases, uncontrolled infections, pregnancy or lactation disqualified patients.

The sample taken for sequencing was peripheral blood. V usage is TRBV11-2 and J usage is TRBJ1-1; no reliable D call. The receptor's source is a woman aged 18-29 years with stable Graves' hyperthyroidism. Some clones in this sample may be carry-over from other donors' samples. Here the CDR3 reads CASSPVKGGNTEAFF. CDR3 sequence (DNA): TGTGCCAGCAGCCCCGTTAAGGGTGGGAACACTGAAGCTTTCTTT.